The TCR beta chain under discussion was sequenced for a study of regulatory T cells. The PCR used 52 TRBV and 13 TRBJ primers. Profiled with immunoSEQ multiplex PCR; TCRdb holds only in-frame clones, not every one. Of roughly 15,000 clones listed, more than 85% are singletons. The V end lost 9 bases, the J end lost 3 bases, and 11 bases lay between the germline ends. The CDR3 runs 12 residues. In germline, CDR1 is MNHEY, CDR2 SMNVEV (reference sequence). The sequence came from a young adult with CD3G deficiency. The chain combines TRBV27 with TRBJ2-5; D gene uncertain. Sequenced sample: CD8+ T cells sorted from blood. The DNA of the CDR3 is TGTGCCAGTTCTGACGAGAAAGAGACCCAGTACTTC. Its protein is CASSDEKETQYF.